The TCR beta chain under discussion was sequenced for a study of CD8 T cells in Susac syndrome. Random-hexamer reverse transcription was applied to roughly 0.45 to 1 ug RNA. Multiplex PCR with immunoSEQ amplified the TCR beta CDR3 across 54 Vbeta and 13 Jbeta. TCRdb processed the immunoSEQ multiplex PCR reads anew with MiXCR; each CDR3 protein has one entry. The profile shows 150,000 to 200,000 distinct CDR3 sequences, about 95% of them singletons. The TCR originated in a human donor with multiple sclerosis. Sequenced: CD4+ T cells from PBMCs.

CDR3 coding DNA: TGTGCCACCAGTGATCTCGGGACAACCAGCAATCAGCCCCAGCATTTT. It codes for CATSDLGTTSNQPQHF. V is TRBV24-1 and J is TRBJ1-5; the D gene is possibly TRBD1 (6 bases). Germline V gives CDR1 KGHDR, CDR2 SFDVKD. V shed 3 bases and J shed 1 base, with 12 bases lying between them. The CDR3 loop spans 16 amino acids.